Below, 14 T cell receptor beta chains from the same sample are listed, as sequenced in a study of cytomegalovirus exposure and HLA in healthy donors. A multiplex PCR was run with 60 Vbeta primers and 13 Jbeta primers. Produced via immunoSEQ multiplex PCR; TCRdb's table is partial and in-frame only. The repertoire has about 150,000 clones, 80% to 85% of them found once; the top ten carry roughly 1.4%. The sample consisted of PBMCs. These receptors were obtained from a woman between 18 and 29 years old in good health and CMV-seronegative.

The CDR3: CASSAHRVSNSYEQYF. Written as DNA, the CDR3 is TGTGCCAGTAGTGCCCACAGGGTGAGCAACTCCTACGAGCAGTACTTC. The chain employs TRBV19 and TRBJ2-7, with D perhaps TRBD1 (6 bases). CDR1 LNHDA and CDR2 SQIVND come from the germline V gene (reference sequence). This CDR3 contains 16 residues. V lost 5 bases, J lost 0 bases, and 17 bases lay in between.

This chain connects TRBV25-1 to TRBJ1-2; 9 bases are a match to TRBD1. V was clipped by 5 bases and J by 8 bases; unmatched bases: 15. The CDR3 runs 16 residues. The germline V gene encodes CDR1 MGHDK and CDR2 SYGVNS. The CDR3 protein is CASSKSTGGGGYGYTF. In DNA, the CDR3 is TGTGCCAGCAGTAAAAGTACAGGGGGCGGGGGCTACGGCTACACCTTC.

This clone was seen a single time. The CDR3 spells CASRAGTAGFYEQYF. CDR3 nucleotides: TGTGCCAGCAGGGCCGGGACAGCGGGTTTCTACGAGCAGTACTTC. The chain has TRBV5-4 and TRBJ2-7; the D gene is possibly TRBD1 (7 bases). This CDR3 has 15 residues. Germline V lookup: CDR1 SGHNT, CDR2 YYREEE (reference sequence). Trimming took 5 bases from V and 3 from J, leaving 18 bases between them.

The genes are TRBV11-2 and TRBJ2-7; possible D gene TRBD2, 6 bases. The CDR3 spans 12 residues. Trimming removed 5 bases from V and 4 bases from J, with 9 bases in between. CDR1 and CDR2 (germline): SGHAT, FQNNGV. The CDR3 sequence is CASSLTSYEQYF. Written as DNA, the CDR3 is TGTGCCAGCAGCCTGACTAGTTACGAGCAGTACTTC.

The J gene is TRBJ1-2, the V gene TRBV28, with 8 nucleotides matching TRBD1. Trimming removed 3 bases from V and 1 base from J; junction bases left unmatched: 7. CDR3 length equals 16 residues. Germline V gene data show CDR1 as MDHEN and CDR2 as SYDVKM. The CDR3, as DNA: TGTGCCAGCAGTTTGAGTTTAGGACAGGGTAACTATGGCTACACCTTC. Residues: CASSLSLGQGNYGYTF.

This clone occurred once. The genes are TRBV27 and TRBJ2-5; 9 bases are shared with TRBD1. Trimming removed 8 bases from V and 6 bases from J; junction bases left unmatched: 13. CDR1 is MNHEY and CDR2 is SMNVEV in the germline V gene (reference sequence). This CDR3 is built from 15 residues. CDR3: CASSNTGTGLKTQYF. For the CDR3, the DNA is TGTGCCAGCTCTAATACCGGGACAGGGTTAAAGACCCAGTACTTC.

Points on this clone: Compared with germline, one end of the junction differs, possibly owing to a read error. Other nucleotide sequences in the sample specify the same CDR3. The rearrangement uses TRBV18 and TRBJ1-2, with 7 positions matching TRBD1. Germline assignment: CDR1 KGHSH and CDR2 LQKENI. The CDR3 covers 14 residues. The CDR3 protein is CASSPEGASYGYTF. CDR3 nucleotide sequence: TGCGCCAGCTCACCCGAGGGGGCAAGCTATGGCTACACCTTC.

The rearrangement links TRBV5-4 to TRBJ1-2, with 7 bases that match TRBD1. Germline CDR1 SGHNT, CDR2 YYREEE (reference sequence). This CDR3 is 11 amino acids long. J lost 7 bases, V lost 3 bases, and 0 bases had no gene match. CDR3 sequence (DNA): TGTGCCAGCAGCTCAGGGGGTGGCTACACCTTC. Translated, it gives CASSSGGGYTF.

This rearrangement joins TRBV28 to TRBJ2-1, with 10 bases matching TRBD1. This CDR3 contains 15 residues. V was clipped by 7 bases and J by 1 base; unmatched bases: 4. CDR1 and CDR2 (germline): MDHEN, SYDVKM. The CDR3 reads CASNPGQGSYNEQFF. The CDR3 coding sequence is TGTGCCAGCAACCCGGGACAGGGGTCCTACAATGAGCAGTTCTTC.

This rearrangement joins TRBV5-8 to TRBJ1-5, with TRBD1 identical over 7 bases. This CDR3 is built from 13 residues. The V segment lost 0 bases and the J segment 11 bases; nucleotides outside the gene matches: 5. In germline, CDR1 is SGHTS, CDR2 YDEGEE. For the CDR3, the DNA is TGTGCCAGCAGCTTGGGAGGGGGACAGTCCCAGCATTTT. This translates into CASSLGGGQSQHF.

In its sample, this clone was seen once. The rearrangement uses TRBV5-1 and TRBJ2-7, with D tentatively TRBD2 (5 bases). Trimming removed 0 bases from V and 3 bases from J, with 16 bases in between. This CDR3 contains 16 residues. CDR1 and CDR2 (germline): SGHRS, YFSETQ. CDR3 loop: CASSLESLQGSYEQYF. CDR3 DNA: TGCGCCAGCAGCTTGGAGTCACTCCAAGGGAGCTACGAGCAGTACTTC. The full variable domain, its missing parts supplied by reference TRBV5-1 and TRBJ2-7, is KAGVTQTPRYLIKTRGQQVTLSCSPISGHRSVSWYQQTPGQGLQFLFEYFSETQRNKGNFPGRFSGRQFSNSRSEMNVSTLELGDSALYLCASSLESLQGSYEQYFGPGTRLTVT.

The CDR3 DNA reads TGTGCCAGTAGTATCCGAACTAGCCTCACAGATACGCAGTATTTT. Protein: CASSIRTSLTDTQYF. The chain combines TRBV19 with TRBJ2-3, with D perhaps TRBD2 (6 bases). The V gene lost 3 bases and the J gene lost 2 bases, with 12 bases spanning the gap. CDR3 length: 15 residues. The V gene's germline CDR1 is LNHDA and CDR2 SQIVND (reference sequence).

CDR3 residues: CASSPVRGRGSITGELFF. The CDR3 bases are TGTGCCAGCTCACCAGTTCGGGGTCGGGGGTCGATCACCGGGGAGCTGTTTTTT. J is TRBJ2-2 and V is TRBV18, with D maybe TRBD2 (6 bases). The germline V and J ends were trimmed by 2 bases and 4 bases, with 20 bases remaining between them. The CDR3 is 18 amino acids. Germline values: CDR1 KGHSH, CDR2 LQKENI.

The rearrangement uses TRBV11-2 and TRBJ2-5; D uncertain. Trimming removed 0 bases at V and 5 bases at J, with 13 bases between. The germline V gene has CDR1 SGHAT and CDR2 FQNNGV. The CDR3 has 15 amino acids. The CDR3 sequence is CASSLDSALKETQYF. The CDR3 DNA is TGTGCCAGCAGCTTAGACAGCGCCTTAAAGGAGACCCAGTACTTC.